The rows below give T cell receptor beta chains drawn from one sample of a study of somatic mutations in cytotoxic T cells in rheumatoid arthritis. Libraries were prepared by immunoSEQ multiplex PCR; TCRdb keeps only in-frame clonotypes and omits some of them. The data hold some 20,000 clones, with just over 85% observed a single time. Sequenced material: CD8+ T cells sorted from blood. These receptors were taken from a woman in her forties or fifties in good health. Each CDR3 is given with its conserved first and last residue. A D gene is named only where the DNA matches it firmly. A clone size is listed for some rows: how often the clone was seen (once, few, many), or a class if it is expanded.

CDR3aa,CDR3nt,d_gene,j_gene,v_gene,abundance
CASSPSGGETQYF,TGTGCCAGCAGTCCCTCCGGCGGTGAGACGCAGTATTTT,.,TRBJ2-3,TRBV11-3,.
CASSVAGGQTDTQYF,TGTGCCAGCAGCGTAGCGGGGGGGCAGACAGATACGCAGTATTTT,TRBD2,TRBJ2-3,TRBV9,.
CASSLGLAGGPSYNEQFF,TGCGCCAGCAGCCTTGGACTAGCGGGGGGGCCATCGTACAATGAGCAGTTCTTC,TRBD2,TRBJ2-1,TRBV4-1,.
CASSQGRGSNQPQHF,TGCGCCAGCAGCCAGGGGCGGGGTAGCAATCAGCCCCAGCATTTT,.,TRBJ1-5,TRBV4-1,few
CASSPYGGTDSGNTIYF,TGTGCCAGCAGCCCCTACGGGGGGACAGATAGCGGAAACACCATATATTTT,TRBD1,TRBJ1-3,TRBV9,.
CASTHSGVDFREQYF,TGTGCCAGCACCCACTCGGGGGTCGATTTTCGAGAGCAGTACTTC,.,TRBJ2-7,TRBV6-6,.
CASSQATSGRGEQFF,TGCGCCAGCAGCCAAGCGACTAGCGGCCGGGGTGAGCAGTTCTTC,TRBD2,TRBJ2-1,TRBV4-1,.
CASSIGTGGAFF,TGTGCCAGTAGTATTGGGACAGGGGGAGCTTTCTTT,TRBD1,TRBJ1-1,TRBV19,.
CASSVTGGIYGYTF,TGTGCCAGCAGTGTTACAGGGGGGATCTATGGCTACACCTTC,TRBD1,TRBJ1-2,TRBV2,.
CASSCQGGNTIYF,TGTGCCAGCAGTTGCCAGGGGGGAAACACCATATATTTT,.,TRBJ1-3,TRBV6-5,once
CASSTVRGTRRTDTQYF,TGTGCCAGCAGCACTGTCCGGGGTACTCGTCGGACAGATACGCAGTATTTT,.,TRBJ2-3,TRBV21-1,.
CASKDSSTDTQYF,TGTGCCAGCAAGGATTCTAGCACAGATACGCAGTATTTT,.,TRBJ2-3,TRBV6-1,once
CASSLDQGDTGELFF,TGTGCCAGCAGCTTGGATCAGGGGGACACCGGGGAGCTGTTTTTT,TRBD1,TRBJ2-2,TRBV5-4,.
CSVEGLEDTQYF,TGCAGCGTTGAGGGACTAGAAGATACGCAGTATTTT,TRBD2,TRBJ2-3,TRBV29-1,.
CASSSMIQGLQPQHF,TGTGCCAGCAGCTCGATGATACAGGGTTTGCAGCCCCAGCATTTT,.,TRBJ1-5,TRBV7-8,.
CASSLAVAENEQFF,TGCGCCAGCAGCTTGGCCGTAGCGGAGAATGAGCAGTTCTTC,.,TRBJ2-1,TRBV5-1,.
CASSARDGTYEQYF,TGTGCCAGCAGTGCACGGGACGGCACCTACGAGCAGTACTTC,.,TRBJ2-7,TRBV27,.
CASSPPQPPNTEAFF,TGTGCCAGCAGTCCCCCCCAGCCGCCGAACACTGAAGCTTTCTTT,.,TRBJ1-1,TRBV27,.
CASSVDGASAGEQYF,TGTGCCAGCAGCGTAGATGGAGCCTCGGCGGGAGAGCAGTACTTC,.,TRBJ2-7,TRBV9,.
CASSFRQGSYEQYF,TGTGCCAGCAGCTTTCGACAGGGTAGCTACGAGCAGTACTTC,TRBD1,TRBJ2-7,TRBV7-2,.
CASSLTGELFF,TGTGCCAGCAGCTTGACCGGGGAGCTGTTTTTT,.,TRBJ2-2,TRBV7-9,few
CASSPWGVTDTQYF,TGCGCCAGCAGCCCTTGGGGGGTAACAGATACGCAGTATTTT,.,TRBJ2-3,TRBV5-1,.
CASSAGTGEGYGYTF,TGTGCCAGCAGCGCCGGGACAGGGGAGGGCTATGGCTACACCTTC,TRBD1,TRBJ1-2,TRBV6-4,.
CASSLGTATNEKLFF,TGTGCCAGCAGCCTCGGGACGGCGACTAATGAAAAACTGTTTTTT,.,TRBJ1-4,TRBV7-9,.
CASSTVGQGNEQFF,TGTGCCAGTAGTACGGTGGGACAGGGCAATGAGCAGTTCTTC,TRBD1,TRBJ2-1,TRBV19,once
CASRHWDSEINEQFF,TGTGCCAGCAGACACTGGGACAGTGAGATAAATGAGCAGTTCTTC,TRBD1,TRBJ2-1,TRBV7-9,.
CSVLRGNTYEQYF,TGCAGCGTTCTCAGGGGAAACACCTACGAGCAGTACTTC,.,TRBJ2-7,TRBV29-1,few
CASSPSEYGELFF,TGTGCCAGCAGTCCCTCTGAATACGGGGAGCTGTTTTTT,.,TRBJ2-2,TRBV27,.
CASSTQGTSGNTIYF,TGTGCCAGCAGTACGCAGGGCACCTCTGGAAACACCATATATTTT,.,TRBJ1-3,TRBV6-5,.
CASREGRETQYF,TGTGCCAGCAGGGAGGGCAGAGAGACCCAGTACTTC,.,TRBJ2-5,TRBV2,.
CASSSGTGDYEQYF,TGTGCCAGCAGCTCCGGGACAGGGGACTACGAGCAGTACTTC,TRBD1,TRBJ2-7,TRBV7-6,once
CASSLEPPRQGHTQYF,TGTGCCAGCAGCTTAGAGCCTCCGAGACAGGGACATACGCAGTATTTT,TRBD1,TRBJ2-3,TRBV11-2,.
CASSEGSYSNQPQHF,TGTGCCAGCAGTGAAGGCAGCTATAGCAATCAGCCCCAGCATTTT,.,TRBJ1-5,TRBV25-1,.
CASSLEGDGVETQYF,TGTGCCAGCAGCTTAGAAGGGGACGGGGTGGAGACCCAGTACTTC,.,TRBJ2-5,TRBV7-6,.
CASSPSGGASYEQYF,TGTGCCAGCAGCCCCAGCGGGGGGGCGTCCTACGAGCAGTACTTC,TRBD2,TRBJ2-7,TRBV7-2,.
CASSELLNEKLFF,TGTGCCAGCAGCGAACTTCTTAATGAAAAACTGTTTTTT,.,TRBJ1-4,TRBV7-9,.
CASNRDSTYNEQFF,TGTGCCAGCAACCGGGACTCGACTTACAATGAGCAGTTCTTC,.,TRBJ2-1,TRBV9,.
CSVEWGVGTGELFF,TGCAGCGTTGAATGGGGGGTCGGCACCGGGGAGCTGTTTTTT,.,TRBJ2-2,TRBV29-1,.
CASSVASGGTGDTQYF,TGTGCCAGCAGCGTAGCTAGCGGGGGTACGGGGGATACGCAGTATTTT,TRBD2,TRBJ2-3,TRBV9,.
CASEAGQAYNEQFF,TGTGCCAGCGAGGCCGGGCAGGCCTACAATGAGCAGTTCTTC,.,TRBJ2-1,TRBV2,.
CASSPASGNEKLFF,TGCGCCAGCAGCCCTGCATCAGGGAACGAAAAACTGTTTTTT,.,TRBJ1-4,TRBV4-1,.
CAISSGTEAFF,TGTGCCATCAGTTCGGGGACTGAAGCTTTCTTT,.,TRBJ1-1,TRBV10-3,.
CASRPPTGGSSGANVLTF,TGTGCCAGCAGACCTCCGACAGGGGGGTCCTCTGGGGCCAACGTCCTGACTTTC,TRBD1,TRBJ2-6,TRBV2,once